This paragraph covers one T cell receptor beta chain sequence. In its sample, this clone comes out as medium-sized (0.01 to 0.1%). Its antigen remains undetermined. Base qualities are not recorded, but no much larger clone differs from it by a single base. The record originates from a study of T cell clonotyping in hematopoietic cell transplantation (dated by TCRdb to the early 2020s). As for the study more broadly: A total of more than 130 blood samples were collected in the study from approximately 34 consecutive transplant recipients and their related donors. Patient recruitment ran from September 2015 to early 2017, and follow-up continued until late 2020 or death. Overall results and qualifications from the work: Donor and pretransplant recipient Inverse Simpson Index values predicted broader posttransplant TCR repertoire diversity. Only a small fraction of recipient repertoires overlapped donor repertoires, with over 97% appearing de novo at the given depth. After transplant, TCR diversity in recipients dropped, and pathologically expanded clonotypes climbed progressively between day 30 and day 180. The sample size was limited and the cells went unsorted, which meant the CD4 and CD8 repertoire contributions could not be told apart.

This specimen's time point label, per the study, means: 100 days after allo-HCT. Recipient blood was collected about 28 days before transplant and at days 30, 100 and 180 after transplant. Nuclei Lysis Solution was used to extract genomic DNA from fresh or cryopreserved unfractionated peripheral blood mononuclear cells. V and J are truncated by 2 bases and 2 bases respectively, leaving an intervening sequence of 7 bases. The CDR3 holds 12 amino acids from the cysteine to the phenylalanine. CDR3 DNA is the only sequence kept; it has 36 bases, read in frame from the first base. The germline V gene (reference sequence) gives CDR1 as GTSNPN and CDR2 as SVGIG. The immunoSEQ assay, a bias-controlled multiplex PCR using V- and J-specific primers, was used to amplify TCR beta CDR3 regions from genomic DNA. In a second PCR step, the CDR3 amplicons were tagged with a proprietary barcode plus Illumina adapter sequences. CDR3 libraries were sequenced on an Illumina MiSeq instrument. From the authors' description of their analysis: Export and quality control were done with immunoSEQ Analyzer 3.0, while downstream analyses used R Bioconductor and Immunarch. Only productive rearrangements within the normalized downsampled data set were used in the calculation of repertoire metrics. Pathologically expanded clonotypes were defined as those larger than 5 templates in the normalized cohort. The Inverse Simpson Index served as the measure of repertoire diversity. CMV-specificity analyses were carried out on the non-normalized data set to capture all clonotypes. Held by TCRdb, this immuneACCESS table contains in-frame sequences only and omits some clones. Under half of the omission traces to an unresolved V gene where checked; the cause of the rest is unknown. The D gene and trimming were derived from the DNA, and the V and J assignments and clone size from that table. The sample table contains over 8,000 clones; only one count was recorded for 45% to 55% of them. The ten largest clones add up to 10% to 15% of the sample.

The rearrangement joined TRBV30 to TRBJ2-7; no D gene is confidently identified. Sequences were derived from peripheral blood mononuclear cells, sampled 100 days after allogeneic stem cell transplant. The receptor was isolated from a female patient in her forties or fifties who had an allogeneic stem cell transplant from an unrelated donor, so the T cells may come from the graft donor. Some clones in this sample may be carry-over from other donors' samples. The nucleotides read TGTGCCTGGAGTAGGTCGCCCTACGAGCAGTACTTC. It codes for CAWSRSPYEQYF.